A single sample gave rise to the 13 T cell receptor beta chains below, sequenced in a study of T cell changes during pregnancy in multiple sclerosis (dated by TCRdb to 2018 to 2020). Library creation used the immunoSEQ multiplex PCR assay. The table comes from immuneACCESS by way of TCRdb, which keeps in-frame sequences with V and J called. Part of the clones is missing from these tables; in studies checked, under half for an unresolved V gene and the rest for unknown reasons. The table for this sample lists around 80,000 clones; about 91% of them were counted only once. The ten largest clones represent over 1.1% of the sample. The sequencing here drew on peripheral blood, taken before pregnancy. These receptors were taken from a female donor with multiple sclerosis, enrolled in a pregnancy study.

The genes are TRBV9 and TRBJ2-7, with 9 bases that match TRBD1. V gave up 3 bases and J gave up 3 bases; unmatched junction bases: 7. Per the germline V gene, CDR1 is SGDLS and CDR2 is YYNGEE. This CDR3 has 15 residues. The CDR3 here is CASSARDRDNYEQYF. The CDR3 bases are TGTGCCAGCAGCGCTCGGGACAGGGATAACTACGAGCAGTACTTC.

This chain links TRBV18 with TRBJ2-5, with a possible D match to TRBD2 (5 bases). Trimming stripped 3 bases from V and 1 base from J, with 12 bases between. The V gene's germline CDR1 is KGHSH and CDR2 LQKENI. This CDR3 is built from 15 residues. CDR3 DNA sequence: TGTGCCAGCTCACCTCCCAGCGGTTTCCAAGAGACCCAGTACTTC. Its protein product is CASSPPSGFQETQYF.

V is TRBV6-5 and J is TRBJ1-1; D gene unclear. V lost 2 bases and J lost 4, with 8 bases in between. The CDR3 has 13 residues. Germline CDR1 and CDR2: MNHEY and SVGAGI. CDR3 sequence (DNA): TGTGCCAGCAGTTACGGGCGCAGCACTGAAGCTTTCTTT. It yields the protein CASSYGRSTEAFF.

The CDR3, as DNA: TGTGCCAGCAGCTTTGGACAGGGATACTACGAGCAGTACTTC. This encodes CASSFGQGYYEQYF. The chain links TRBV11-2 to TRBJ2-7; 8 positions match TRBD1. Germline-derived CDR1 and CDR2 are SGHAT and FQNNGV. CDR3 size: 14 residues. The V and J ends lost 3 bases and 3 bases, in that order; junction bases with no gene match: 4.

The V and J genes are TRBV2 and TRBJ1-1, with TRBD1 as a possible D gene (5 bases). This CDR3 is 15 amino acids long. The ends were cut back, 5 bases at V and 1 base at J, with 14 bases in the middle. Germline-derived CDR1 and CDR2 are SNHLY and FYNNEI. In DNA, the CDR3 is TGTGCCAGCAGTCCACATCTTACAGGGAACACTGAAGCTTTCTTT. Protein sequence: CASSPHLTGNTEAFF.

CDR3 loop: CASSYVRGQHLYGYTF. The CDR3 coding sequence is TGTGCCAGCAGTTACGTAAGGGGACAGCACCTCTATGGCTACACCTTC. This sequence joins TRBV6-5 and TRBJ1-2; 7 nucleotides match TRBD1. The germline V gene encodes CDR1 MNHEY and CDR2 SVGAGI. J gave up 4 bases and V 2 bases, and 10 bases lay outside the gene matches. This CDR3 has 16 amino acids.

The chain links TRBV13 to TRBJ2-3; a possible D gene is TRBD1 (7 bases). Germline CDR1 PRHDT, CDR2 FYEKMQ (reference sequence). Between the trimmed V and J ends, which lost 1 base and 4 bases, there was a span of 18 bases. This CDR3 has 17 residues. The CDR3 DNA is TGTGCCAGCAGCTTAGAGGGGGCGGGGTCGGATCCAGATACGCAGTATTTT. Translation: CASSLEGAGSDPDTQYF.

This chain joins TRBV9 and TRBJ2-3; D is unresolved. This CDR3 has 14 amino acids. Between the trimmed V and J ends, which lost 7 bases and 0 bases, there was a span of 12 bases. CDR1 SGDLS and CDR2 YYNGEE come from the germline V gene. CDR3 sequence: CASVGQASTDTQYF. The CDR3 nucleotides are TGTGCCAGCGTGGGCCAGGCTAGCACAGATACGCAGTATTTT.

This clone was detected only once. This chain connects TRBV6-1 to TRBJ1-3; D is ambiguous. Germline CDR1 and CDR2: MNHNS and SASEGT. The CDR3 is made up of 14 amino acids. Trimming shortened V by 2 bases and J by 5 bases, and 10 bases separated the two germline ends. CDR3 residues: CASSELGSRNTIYF. DNA for the CDR3: TGTGCCAGCAGTGAATTAGGGAGTCGAAACACCATATATTTT.

The genes are TRBV6-5 and TRBJ2-1; D perhaps matches TRBD2 (6 bases). This CDR3 spans 14 amino acids. Germline CDR1 MNHEY, CDR2 SVGAGI. V dropped 2 bases and J dropped 5 bases, with 10 bases sitting between them. The CDR3 spells CASSYSLAHNEQFF. CDR3 sequence (DNA): TGTGCCAGCAGTTACAGCCTAGCGCACAATGAGCAGTTCTTC.

The gene calls are TRBV18 and TRBJ1-2; D remains ambiguous. This CDR3 region has 14 residues. V was clipped by 0 bases and J by 4 bases, with 9 bases between them. CDR1 is KGHSH, CDR2 LQKENI, per germline. The CDR3: CASSPPEDFYGYTF. For the CDR3, the DNA is TGTGCCAGCTCACCACCGGAGGATTTCTATGGCTACACCTTC.

The chain joins TRBV14 to TRBJ1-2; TRBD1 agrees at 7 bases. V was clipped by 4 bases and J by 6 bases; unmatched bases: 11. The germline V gene has CDR1 SGHDN and CDR2 FVKESK. The CDR3 loop spans 15 amino acids. CDR3 sequence (DNA): TGTGCCAGCAGCCCACAGGGGCCGAGAGCCGATGGCTACACCTTC. Amino acid sequence: CASSPQGPRADGYTF.

This chain connects TRBV9 to TRBJ1-4, with D tentatively TRBD1 (6 bases). Trimming left V 1 base short and J 8 bases short, with 9 bases between. There are 13 residues in the CDR3. Germline V lookup: CDR1 SGDLS, CDR2 YYNGEE. CDR3 sequence reads: CASSVNTGEKLFF. In DNA form, the CDR3 reads TGTGCCAGCAGCGTAAACACAGGGGAAAAACTGTTTTTT.